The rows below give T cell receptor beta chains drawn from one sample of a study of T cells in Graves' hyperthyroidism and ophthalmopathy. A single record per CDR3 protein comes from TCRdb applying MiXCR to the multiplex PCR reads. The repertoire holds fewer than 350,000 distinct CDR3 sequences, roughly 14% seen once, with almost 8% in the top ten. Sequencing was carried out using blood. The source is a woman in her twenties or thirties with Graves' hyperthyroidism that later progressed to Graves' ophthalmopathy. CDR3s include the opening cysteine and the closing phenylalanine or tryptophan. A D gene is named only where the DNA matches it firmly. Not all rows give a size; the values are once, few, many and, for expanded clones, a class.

TGTGCCAGTAGTATAGAAGACACCGGGGAGCTGTTTTTT | CASSIEDTGELFF | - | TRBV19 | - | TRBJ2-2
TGTGCCAGCAGTTACGGTGGGGCGGCAGATACGCAGTATTTT | CASSYGGAADTQYF | many | TRBV6-6 | - | TRBJ2-3
TGCGCCAGCAGCCCCCGGACTAGCGGGACAACCGGGGAGCTGTTTTTT | CASSPRTSGTTGELFF | - | TRBV4-3 | TRBD2 | TRBJ2-2
TGTGCCCAATCTCCCTTGGATACGCAGTATTTT | CAQSPLDTQYF | many | TRBV30 | - | TRBJ2-3
TGTGCCAGCAGCTTAGAGGGGACAGGGTTGGGATCCGAGCAGTACTTC | CASSLEGTGLGSEQYF | many | TRBV7-9 | TRBD1 | TRBJ2-7
TGTGCCAGCAGCTTAGTCATCGGACAGGGGGCGCAAGAGACCCAGTACTTC | CASSLVIGQGAQETQYF | many | TRBV11-3 | TRBD1 | TRBJ2-5
TGTGCCAGCAGCTTAGATCTGGGACTAGCGAGCTACGAGCAGTACTTC | CASSLDLGLASYEQYF | many | TRBV11-2 | TRBD2 | TRBJ2-7
TGTGCCAGTAGTATTGGAGCTAGCGGGAATACTGAGCAGTTCTTC | CASSIGASGNTEQFF | - | TRBV19 | TRBD2 | TRBJ2-1
TGTGCCAGCAGTTATCCGGGACTAGCGGGAAGGGAGTACCAAGAGACCCAGTACTTC | CASSYPGLAGREYQETQYF | many | TRBV6-1 | TRBD2 | TRBJ2-5
TGCAGTGCTAGAGATAGACAGGGGAATTCACCCCTCCACTTT | CSARDRQGNSPLHF | few | TRBV20-1 | TRBD1 | TRBJ1-6
TGTGCCAGCAGCGTAGTTTCGAACACCGGGGAGCTGTTTTTT | CASSVVSNTGELFF | few | TRBV9 | - | TRBJ2-2
TGTGCCAGCAAATTTTCGGGGGGAGGGCCTAATGAGCAGTTCTTC | CASKFSGGGPNEQFF | many | TRBV12-3/TRBV12-4 | TRBD2 | TRBJ2-1
TGTGCCAGCAGCTCCTGGGGTACGACTAGCGGGAGTTCCTACGAGCAGTACTTC | CASSSWGTTSGSSYEQYF | many | TRBV7-9 | TRBD2 | TRBJ2-7
TGTGCCAGCAGTTTATATTCCGCGGGACAGCGGTCCTACGAGCAGTACTTC | CASSLYSAGQRSYEQYF | - | TRBV12-3/TRBV12-4 | - | TRBJ2-7
TGCGCCAGCAGCTTGGAACTAGCGGGAGCGGTCGGGGAGCTGTTTTTT | CASSLELAGAVGELFF | few | TRBV5-1 | TRBD2 | TRBJ2-2
TGCGCCAGCAGCAACAGGGGACAGTTCAGGAATCAGCCCCAGCATTTT | CASSNRGQFRNQPQHF | - | TRBV5-1 | TRBD1 | TRBJ1-5
TGTGCCAGCTCACCGATACTGGGACTAGCGGGAGTGTCCAATGAGCAGTTCTTC | CASSPILGLAGVSNEQFF | many | TRBV18 | TRBD2 | TRBJ2-1
TGTGCCAGCAGCTTAACAGGAGCGGGAGGAGAGACCCAGTACTTC | CASSLTGAGGETQYF | - | TRBV7-3 | TRBD2 | TRBJ2-5
TGTGCCAGCAGCCCTCTCCTGAACACCGGGGAGCTGTTTTTT | CASSPLLNTGELFF | many | TRBV11-3 | - | TRBJ2-2
TGCAGTGCTAGGGAGGGCAGATTAGGGGGCATTGGTGAAAAACTGTTTTTT | CSAREGRLGGIGEKLFF | many | TRBV20-1 | TRBD1 | TRBJ1-4
TGTGCCAGTAGTAAAGAGGGACTAGCAGATGAGCAGTTCTTC | CASSKEGLADEQFF | - | TRBV19 | TRBD2 | TRBJ2-1
TGTGCCAGCAGCCAGAACGCGGGAGGGGTGGCAGATACGCAGTATTTT | CASSQNAGGVADTQYF | many | TRBV7-2 | TRBD2 | TRBJ2-3
TGTGCCAGCAGTTTCGTGGAACCTGAAGCTTTCTTT | CASSFVEPEAFF | - | TRBV28 | - | TRBJ1-1
TGTGCCAGCAGACTAGCGGGAGGAAATGAGCAGTTCTTC | CASRLAGGNEQFF | many | TRBV6-1 | TRBD2 | TRBJ2-1
TGTGCCAGCAGCTTTATCGGGGACTCCTACGAGCAGTACTTC | CASSFIGDSYEQYF | many | TRBV7-2 | - | TRBJ2-7
TGCGCCAGCAGCTTGGCCGGCTCGGGACAGGGGGCATCTGGGGCCAACGTCCTGACTTTC | CASSLAGSGQGASGANVLTF | - | TRBV5-1 | TRBD1 | TRBJ2-6
TGTGCCAGCAGCCCGCGGGAGGGCCTGGGCAATGAGCAGTTCTTC | CASSPREGLGNEQFF | many | TRBV14 | TRBD2 | TRBJ2-1
TGTGCCAGCAGTCTCGTAGGGGCCACTGAAGCTTTCTTT | CASSLVGATEAFF | many | TRBV28 | - | TRBJ1-1
TGCAGCGTTGACGGCCATAGCGGGAGCGCGGGGGGAGATACGCAGTATTTT | CSVDGHSGSAGGDTQYF | many | TRBV29-1 | TRBD2 | TRBJ2-3
TGTGCCAGCAGCTTAAACCTTAGGGTTGGGGCCAACGTCCTGACTTTC | CASSLNLRVGANVLTF | few | TRBV11-2 | - | TRBJ2-6
TGTGCCAGCAGTAAATCGGGAGGGCCGTTAGGTGGCTACACCTTC | CASSKSGGPLGGYTF | many | TRBV27 | - | TRBJ1-2
TGTGCCAGCAGCTCCGGACTAGCGGGTGTAAAGCAGTACTTC | CASSSGLAGVKQYF | - | TRBV7-6 | TRBD2 | TRBJ2-7
TGTGCCAGCAGCACTGACAGGGTCACTGAAGCTTTCTTT | CASSTDRVTEAFF | many | TRBV5-8 | TRBD1 | TRBJ1-1
TGCAACGTCGACTGGACCCAAGAGACCCAGTACTTC | CNVDWTQETQYF | once | TRBV29-1 | - | TRBJ2-5
TGTGCCAGCAGCATGGGACAGGCCCAAGAGACCCAGTACTTC | CASSMGQAQETQYF | many | TRBV7-8 | TRBD1 | TRBJ2-5